Given below is one TCR beta chain in context. This record comes from a study of technical replicates of blood from a handful of donors. V lost 5 bases to trimming and J lost 1 base; unmatched junction nucleotides: 2. The CDR3 sequence is 14 residues long. Per germline, CDR1 PRHDT and CDR2 FYEKMQ (reference sequence). Clones were sequenced by immunoSEQ multiplex PCR, and TCRdb holds only the in-frame ones, with some missing. The sample lists 10,000 to 13,000 clones, about 94% occurring once. The source material was PBMCs. The TCR sequence derives from a human donor in good health. The V call is TRBV13, the J call TRBJ1-1; 9 bases match TRBD1. CDR3 bases: TGTGCCAGCAGCGCGGGACAGGGGAACACTGAAGCTTTCTTT. This sequence encodes CASSAGQGNTEAFF.